The clone carrying this TCR beta chain has at least ten counts. Exclusions: uncontrolled infection, other autoimmune disease, pregnancy, lactation. Amplification of TCR beta CDR3 regions used RNA as the template. A set of HTBI primers served as the primers for a first-round RT-PCR of the TCR CDR3. TCRdb passed the multiplex PCR reads through MiXCR, listing each CDR3 protein once. The sample contains a few hundred thousand distinct CDR3 sequences, 35% to 55% of which appear only once. This sample was taken from a study of T cells in Graves' hyperthyroidism and ophthalmopathy. Sequenced input: peripheral blood or thyroid tissue (not recorded which). The source is an adult woman with Graves' disease, either hyperthyroidism or ophthalmopathy (not recorded which).

The chain's CDR3 is CASSYLKIRELFF. In nucleotides, the CDR3 is TGTGCCAGCAGTTACCTCAAGATCCGGGAGCTGTTTTTT. This chain uses TRBV6-1 with TRBJ2-2; no clear D. Deletions cut 5 bases from V and 9 bases from J, with 13 bases between. Germline CDR1 reads MNHNS; CDR2 reads SASEGT. This CDR3 spans 13 amino acids.